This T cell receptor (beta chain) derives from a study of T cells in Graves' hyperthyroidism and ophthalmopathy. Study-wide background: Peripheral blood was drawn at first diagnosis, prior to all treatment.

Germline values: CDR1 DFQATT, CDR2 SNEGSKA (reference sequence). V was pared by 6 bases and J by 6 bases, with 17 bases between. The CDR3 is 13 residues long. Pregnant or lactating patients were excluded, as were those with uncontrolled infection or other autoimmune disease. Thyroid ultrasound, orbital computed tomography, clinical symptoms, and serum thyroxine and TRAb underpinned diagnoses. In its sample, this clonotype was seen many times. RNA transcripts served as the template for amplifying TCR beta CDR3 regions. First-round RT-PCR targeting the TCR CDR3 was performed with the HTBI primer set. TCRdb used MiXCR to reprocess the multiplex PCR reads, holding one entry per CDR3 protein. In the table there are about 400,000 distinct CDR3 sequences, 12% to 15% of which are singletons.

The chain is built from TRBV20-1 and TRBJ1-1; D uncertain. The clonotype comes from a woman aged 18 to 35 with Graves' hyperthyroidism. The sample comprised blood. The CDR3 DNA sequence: TGCAGTGCCTTACTTAGACCCCAACCTGAAGCTTTCTTT. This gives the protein CSALLRPQPEAFF.